This T cell receptor beta chain was identified in a study of blood T cell repertoires in COVID-19 (TCRdb year 2020). Broadly, across the study: The collaborator samples originated in the United States, Italy and Spain and spanned the acute and convalescent phases of COVID-19. The repertoires were made available in a free public database intended to serve as a resource for research on the immune response to SARS-CoV-2. The samples were drawn from two sources: the first 160 participants of the ongoing ImmuneRACE study, and over 950 subjects contributed by 6 global collaborators. The prospective study material was composed of cDNA or gDNA derived from T cells, B-cell-depleted T cells, or PBMCs. The dataset comprised deeply sampled blood TCRbeta repertoires from subjects exposed to, actively infected with, or recovered from COVID-19. The sample metadata nearly always contained a de-identified subject ID, COVID-19 status, age in years and sex. HLA class I and class II types, where available, came from metadata supplied by the sample provider rather than from assay-based typing. Overall study results and their limits: The quantity of clinical and demographic metadata differed by source and by participant and was supplied without curation.

For this clone: Its antigen is unknown. Base qualities are not at hand, and no much larger clone is one base apart.

The immunoSEQ Assay, a bias-controlled multiplex PCR, was used to amplify TCRbeta CDR3 regions from genomic DNA. The authors' analysis ran thus. The number of nucleated cells in each sample was estimated by amplification of reference gene primers within the assay. To quantify the absolute abundance of each unique TCRbeta CDR3 rearrangement, sequence reads were collapsed and filtered. For each sample, productive Simpson clonality was calculated as the square root of Simpson's diversity index across productive rearrangements. The table was pulled from immuneACCESS by TCRdb, which kept in-frame rearrangements only. Such tables lose some clones; where checked, under half of the loss comes from unresolved V genes, and the rest has no known cause. That table gives V, J and clone size, and the DNA gave D and trimming. Recorded for this sample are approximately 200,000 clones; 88% of them occurred a single time. Together, the top ten hold around 2.3% of the sample.

Ends trimmed: V by 4 bases, J by 2 bases; bases unmatched to a gene: 4. Via the germline V gene, CDR1 is SGHDN and CDR2 FVKESK. There are 15 amino acids in the CDR3, from cysteine to phenylalanine inclusive. The retained sequence is limited to the CDR3, 45 bases, with the frame set at the first base. The collaborating institutions used their own protocols to collect whole blood in K2EDTA tubes. For TCRbeta analysis, collaborator samples were shipped as frozen whole blood, as isolated PBMCs, or as DNA extracted from either sample type. This sequence uses TRBV14 and TRBJ2-3, with 9 bases in between that match TRBD2. The receptor comes from a man in his 70s with active or convalescent COVID-19. Sequencing was performed on peripheral blood. The DNA is as follows: TGTGCCAGCAGCCCCATAGCGGGGGCCACAGATACGCAGTATTTT. Its translation is CASSPIAGATDTQYF. The CDR3 plus the reference TRBV14 and TRBJ2-3 genes for the other parts give the full variable domain: EAGVTQFPSHSVIEKGQTVTLRCDPISGHDNLYWYRRVMGKEIKFLLHFVKESKQDESGMPNNRFLAERTGGTYSTLKVQPAELEDSGVYFCASSPIAGATDTQYFGPGTRLTVL.